A selection of T cell receptor beta chains follows, all from one sample in a study of T cell responses to AZD1222 COVID-19 vaccine. Profiled with immunoSEQ multiplex PCR; TCRdb holds only in-frame clones, not every one. The table has 60,000 to 90,000 clones, about 74% seen once. The input for sequencing was peripheral blood, taken 28 days after the second dose of the MenACWY control vaccine. These receptors were collected from an adult who received the MenACWY meningococcal vaccine as a control. Each CDR3 is given with its conserved first and last residue. Each record gives: clone size, V gene, J gene, D gene, CDR3 protein, CDR3 DNA. D genes are given only for firm matches. Clone size appears in some rows only: once, few, many, or a class for an expanded clone.

clone size: NA
V gene: TRBV7-2
J gene: TRBJ2-1
D gene: NA
CDR3 protein: CASSLGWGGYYNEQFF
CDR3 DNA: TGTGCCAGCAGCTTAGGTTGGGGGGGCTACTACAATGAGCAGTTCTTC

clone size: NA
V gene: TRBV24-1
J gene: TRBJ2-7
D gene: NA
CDR3 protein: CAEKTGGHNEQYF
CDR3 DNA: TGTGCCGAAAAAACCGGGGGGCACAACGAGCAGTACTTC

clone size: NA
V gene: TRBV2
J gene: TRBJ2-7
D gene: TRBD1
CDR3 protein: CASKVQGATYEQYF
CDR3 DNA: TGTGCCAGCAAAGTACAGGGGGCCACCTACGAGCAGTACTTC

clone size: NA
V gene: TRBV2
J gene: TRBJ1-1
D gene: NA
CDR3 protein: CASGLDQGPEAFF
CDR3 DNA: TGTGCCAGCGGCTTAGACCAGGGACCTGAAGCTTTCTTT

clone size: NA
V gene: TRBV5-6
J gene: TRBJ1-2
D gene: TRBD1
CDR3 protein: CASSYLDRDYGYTF
CDR3 DNA: TGTGCCAGCAGCTATCTCGACAGGGACTATGGCTACACCTTC

clone size: NA
V gene: TRBV3-1/TRBV3-2
J gene: TRBJ2-1
D gene: NA
CDR3 protein: CASSQMWAREQFF
CDR3 DNA: TGTGCCAGCAGCCAAATGTGGGCTAGGGAGCAGTTCTTC

clone size: NA
V gene: TRBV6-5
J gene: TRBJ1-5
D gene: TRBD1
CDR3 protein: CASSGQGPGNQPQHF
CDR3 DNA: TGTGCCAGCAGCGGACAGGGACCGGGCAATCAGCCCCAGCATTTT

clone size: NA
V gene: TRBV7-2
J gene: TRBJ1-1
D gene: NA
CDR3 protein: CASSLLMANTEAFF
CDR3 DNA: TGTGCCAGCAGCTTACTGATGGCCAACACTGAAGCTTTCTTT

clone size: NA
V gene: TRBV6-2/TRBV6-3
J gene: TRBJ1-2
D gene: NA
CDR3 protein: CASSSETGRLANYGYTF
CDR3 DNA: TGTGCCAGCAGTTCCGAGACAGGACGCCTAGCTAACTATGGCTACACCTTC

clone size: NA
V gene: TRBV5-1
J gene: TRBJ2-5
D gene: TRBD2
CDR3 protein: CASSLGLAGALQETQYF
CDR3 DNA: TGCGCCAGCAGCTTGGGGCTAGCGGGGGCCCTCCAAGAGACCCAGTACTTC

clone size: NA
V gene: TRBV30
J gene: TRBJ1-1
D gene: NA
CDR3 protein: CAWSVDTNTEAFF
CDR3 DNA: TGTGCCTGGAGTGTAGACACGAACACTGAAGCTTTCTTT

clone size: NA
V gene: TRBV6-5
J gene: TRBJ2-1
D gene: NA
CDR3 protein: CASRRDLNNEQFF
CDR3 DNA: TGTGCCAGCCGGCGTGACCTCAACAATGAGCAGTTCTTC

clone size: NA
V gene: TRBV4-3
J gene: TRBJ1-2
D gene: TRBD1
CDR3 protein: CASSRGDRGGYGYTF
CDR3 DNA: TGCGCCAGCAGCCGAGGGGACAGGGGAGGCTATGGCTACACCTTC

clone size: NA
V gene: TRBV6-1
J gene: TRBJ1-2
D gene: TRBD1
CDR3 protein: CASTLQGAVNGYTF
CDR3 DNA: TGTGCCAGCACCTTACAGGGGGCGGTAAATGGCTACACCTTC

clone size: NA
V gene: TRBV5-5
J gene: TRBJ2-7
D gene: NA
CDR3 protein: CASSIGSREQYF
CDR3 DNA: TGTGCCAGCAGCATTGGCTCGCGCGAGCAGTACTTC

clone size: few
V gene: TRBV5-1
J gene: TRBJ1-6
D gene: TRBD1
CDR3 protein: CASSFGTVYNSPLHF
CDR3 DNA: TGCGCCAGCAGCTTCGGGACAGTGTATAATTCACCCCTCCACTTT

clone size: NA
V gene: TRBV11-2
J gene: TRBJ2-7
D gene: TRBD1
CDR3 protein: CASSQTGNPSEQYF
CDR3 DNA: TGTGCCAGCAGTCAGACAGGGAATCCTTCCGAGCAGTACTTC

clone size: NA
V gene: TRBV15
J gene: TRBJ1-4
D gene: NA
CDR3 protein: CATSRLGTVLNEKLFF
CDR3 DNA: TGTGCCACCAGCAGACTGGGGACCGTCCTTAATGAAAAACTGTTTTTT

clone size: NA
V gene: TRBV7-8
J gene: TRBJ1-1
D gene: TRBD1
CDR3 protein: CASSSQGGAAGVPEAFF
CDR3 DNA: TGTGCCAGCAGCTCCCAGGGGGGGGCTGCCGGAGTGCCTGAAGCTTTCTTT

clone size: NA
V gene: TRBV2
J gene: TRBJ1-6
D gene: TRBD1
CDR3 protein: CASSERTGGNSPLHF
CDR3 DNA: TGTGCCAGCAGTGAGCGGACAGGGGGAAATTCACCCCTCCACTTT

clone size: few
V gene: TRBV5-1
J gene: TRBJ2-6
D gene: NA
CDR3 protein: CASSLGSSGANVLTF
CDR3 DNA: TGCGCCAGCAGCTTAGGGAGCTCTGGGGCCAACGTCCTGACTTTC

clone size: NA
V gene: TRBV2
J gene: TRBJ1-5
D gene: NA
CDR3 protein: CASRGGDHSNQPQHF
CDR3 DNA: TGTGCCAGCAGAGGGGGGGACCATAGCAATCAGCCCCAGCATTTT

clone size: NA
V gene: TRBV3-1/TRBV3-2
J gene: TRBJ1-2
D gene: NA
CDR3 protein: CASSLTSNYGYTF
CDR3 DNA: TGTGCCAGCAGCCTGACATCTAACTATGGCTACACCTTC

clone size: NA
V gene: TRBV5-1
J gene: TRBJ2-6
D gene: TRBD1
CDR3 protein: CASNPGQKTGANVLTF
CDR3 DNA: TGCGCCAGCAACCCGGGACAGAAGACTGGGGCCAACGTCCTGACTTTC

clone size: NA
V gene: TRBV7-8
J gene: TRBJ2-4
D gene: NA
CDR3 protein: CASSLTSGILAKNIQYF
CDR3 DNA: TGTGCCAGCAGCTTAACCTCGGGGATACTAGCCAAAAACATTCAGTACTTC

clone size: once
V gene: TRBV4-3
J gene: TRBJ2-2
D gene: NA
CDR3 protein: CASSQDHFPGELFF
CDR3 DNA: TGCGCCAGCAGCCAAGACCACTTCCCCGGGGAGCTGTTTTTT

clone size: NA
V gene: TRBV7-2
J gene: TRBJ1-1
D gene: NA
CDR3 protein: CASSFYPSGNTEAFF
CDR3 DNA: TGTGCCAGCAGCTTCTATCCTTCAGGGAACACTGAAGCTTTCTTT

clone size: NA
V gene: TRBV15
J gene: TRBJ1-1
D gene: NA
CDR3 protein: CATSRPSNTEAFF
CDR3 DNA: TGTGCCACCAGCAGACCCTCGAACACTGAAGCTTTCTTT

clone size: NA
V gene: TRBV7-8
J gene: TRBJ2-3
D gene: TRBD1
CDR3 protein: CASSHRGLADTQYF
CDR3 DNA: TGTGCCAGCAGTCACAGGGGGCTGGCAGATACGCAGTATTTT

clone size: NA
V gene: TRBV3-1/TRBV3-2
J gene: TRBJ2-3
D gene: TRBD2
CDR3 protein: CASSQDPSGTSTDTQYF
CDR3 DNA: TGTGCCAGCAGCCAAGATCCCAGCGGGACTAGCACAGATACGCAGTATTTT

clone size: NA
V gene: TRBV2
J gene: TRBJ2-2
D gene: TRBD1
CDR3 protein: CASRGGQGLTGELFF
CDR3 DNA: TGTGCCAGCAGGGGGGGACAGGGGCTCACCGGGGAGCTGTTTTTT

clone size: NA
V gene: TRBV19
J gene: TRBJ2-7
D gene: NA
CDR3 protein: CASSIAGSSYEQYF
CDR3 DNA: TGTGCCAGTAGTATAGCGGGCAGCTCCTACGAGCAGTACTTC

clone size: NA
V gene: TRBV5-5
J gene: TRBJ2-7
D gene: NA
CDR3 protein: CASSSEVGDYEQYF
CDR3 DNA: TGTGCCAGCAGCTCGGAGGTTGGGGACTACGAGCAGTACTTC

clone size: NA
V gene: TRBV10-3
J gene: TRBJ2-3
D gene: NA
CDR3 protein: CAIRGASGDTDTQYF
CDR3 DNA: TGTGCCATCAGGGGGGCTAGCGGTGACACAGATACGCAGTATTTT

clone size: NA
V gene: TRBV7-2
J gene: TRBJ2-5
D gene: NA
CDR3 protein: CASSQRQYQETQYF
CDR3 DNA: TGTGCCAGCAGCCAGAGACAGTACCAAGAGACCCAGTACTTC

clone size: NA
V gene: TRBV18
J gene: TRBJ2-1
D gene: TRBD2
CDR3 protein: CASSPGLARGEQFF
CDR3 DNA: TGTGCCAGCTCACCCGGACTAGCGAGAGGTGAGCAGTTCTTC

clone size: NA
V gene: TRBV5-1
J gene: TRBJ2-1
D gene: TRBD2
CDR3 protein: CASSFRTRRSDEQFF
CDR3 DNA: TGCGCCAGCAGTTTCAGGACTAGAAGGAGCGATGAGCAGTTCTTC

clone size: NA
V gene: TRBV2
J gene: TRBJ2-1
D gene: TRBD1
CDR3 protein: CASRARTGGEGNEQFF
CDR3 DNA: TGTGCCAGCAGGGCCCGGACAGGGGGTGAGGGCAATGAGCAGTTCTTC

clone size: NA
V gene: TRBV12-3/TRBV12-4
J gene: TRBJ1-2
D gene: NA
CDR3 protein: CASSFPGHGYTF
CDR3 DNA: TGTGCCAGCAGTTTCCCCGGCCATGGCTACACCTTC

clone size: NA
V gene: TRBV5-1
J gene: TRBJ1-2
D gene: NA
CDR3 protein: CASSLGNDYGYTF
CDR3 DNA: TGCGCCAGCAGCTTGGGCAACGACTATGGCTACACCTTC

clone size: NA
V gene: TRBV28
J gene: TRBJ2-7
D gene: NA
CDR3 protein: CATADATSYEQYF
CDR3 DNA: TGTGCCACTGCTGACGCGACCTCCTACGAGCAGTACTTC

clone size: NA
V gene: TRBV18
J gene: TRBJ2-7
D gene: NA
CDR3 protein: CASSLGAGSYEQYF
CDR3 DNA: TGTGCCAGCTCACTGGGAGCAGGCTCCTACGAGCAGTACTTC

clone size: NA
V gene: TRBV6-5
J gene: TRBJ1-1
D gene: TRBD1
CDR3 protein: CASSYSPPGQKSEAFF
CDR3 DNA: TGTGCCAGCAGTTACTCACCCCCGGGACAGAAATCTGAAGCTTTCTTT